This is a list of T cell receptor beta chains from one sample in a study of cytomegalovirus exposure and HLA in healthy donors. The protocol was immunoSEQ multiplex PCR, while the TCRdb copy is restricted to in-frame clones and leaves out a portion. This sample has under 150,000 clones; around 79% occur once, and the top ten carry 2.5% to 3.5%. Sequenced input: PBMCs. The source of these receptors is a female donor in good health and CMV-seronegative. Both conserved end residues are part of each CDR3. A D gene is named only where the DNA matches it firmly. A row's size may be missing; if present it is once, few, many or a size class.

clone_size,v_call,d_call,j_call,cdr3_length,cdr3_aa,cdr3_nt
-,TRBV9,-,TRBJ1-2,14,CASSVGKQVYGYTF,TGTGCCAGCAGCGTAGGAAAACAGGTGTATGGCTACACCTTC
-,TRBV19,TRBD1,TRBJ1-1,14,CASSYGQGHTEAFF,TGTGCCAGTAGCTATGGACAGGGGCACACTGAAGCTTTCTTT
-,TRBV4-3,TRBD2,TRBJ2-2,17,CASSQAPTSGNTGELFF,TGCGCCAGCAGCCAAGCGCCAACTAGCGGGAACACCGGGGAGCTGTTTTTT
-,TRBV19,TRBD1,TRBJ2-5,15,CATGETGGMRETQYF,TGTGCCACCGGGGAAACAGGGGGTATGCGAGAGACCCAGTACTTC
-,TRBV6-5,TRBD1,TRBJ2-7,13,CASNHRGHYEQYF,TGTGCCAGCAATCACAGGGGCCACTACGAGCAGTACTTC
few,TRBV6-1,TRBD1,TRBJ2-2,14,CASKGQPNTGELFF,TGTGCCAGCAAGGGACAGCCGAACACCGGGGAGCTGTTTTTT
few,TRBV4-3,-,TRBJ2-1,14,CASSRTATVNEQFF,TGCGCCAGCAGCCGGACTGCTACCGTCAATGAGCAGTTCTTC
once,TRBV7-2,TRBD2,TRBJ2-3,14,CASSLGGRADTQYF,TGTGCCAGCAGCTTAGGAGGGAGGGCAGATACGCAGTATTTT
few,TRBV30,-,TRBJ1-4,13,CAWSGWTNEKLFF,TGTGCCTGGAGCGGGTGGACTAATGAAAAACTGTTTTTT
-,TRBV7-9,-,TRBJ2-6,13,CASTGSGANVLTF,TGTGCCAGCACAGGGTCTGGGGCCAACGTCCTGACTTTC
once,TRBV7-9,-,TRBJ1-2,14,CASSLLRGNYGYTF,TGTGCCAGCAGCTTATTAAGGGGCAACTATGGCTACACCTTC
-,TRBV28,-,TRBJ1-5,14,CASSRTAGNQPQHF,TGTGCCAGCAGTCGGACAGCCGGCAATCAGCCCCAGCATTTT
once,TRBV10-3,-,TRBJ2-1,13,CAIMGGANHEQFF,TGTGCCATCATGGGGGGAGCGAATCATGAGCAGTTCTTC
-,TRBV7-2,TRBD1,TRBJ2-7,13,CASSRDRSYEQYF,TGTGCCAGCAGCCGGGACAGGTCCTACGAGCAGTACTTC
-,TRBV19,-,TRBJ2-4,14,CASSIPGLYNIQYF,TGTGCCAGTAGTATCCCAGGGCTGTACAACATTCAGTACTTC